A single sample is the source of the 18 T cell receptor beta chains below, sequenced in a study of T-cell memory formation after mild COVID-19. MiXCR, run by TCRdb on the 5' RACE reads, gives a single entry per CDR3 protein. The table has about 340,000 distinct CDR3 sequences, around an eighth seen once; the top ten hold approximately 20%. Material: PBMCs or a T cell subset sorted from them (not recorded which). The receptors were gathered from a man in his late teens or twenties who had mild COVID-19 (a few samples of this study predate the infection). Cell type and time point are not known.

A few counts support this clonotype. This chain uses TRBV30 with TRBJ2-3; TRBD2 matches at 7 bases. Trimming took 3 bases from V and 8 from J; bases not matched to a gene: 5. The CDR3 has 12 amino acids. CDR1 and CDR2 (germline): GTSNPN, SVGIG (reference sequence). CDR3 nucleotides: TGTGCCTGGAGAAGTACGGGAGGTACGCAGTATTTT. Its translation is CAWRSTGGTQYF.

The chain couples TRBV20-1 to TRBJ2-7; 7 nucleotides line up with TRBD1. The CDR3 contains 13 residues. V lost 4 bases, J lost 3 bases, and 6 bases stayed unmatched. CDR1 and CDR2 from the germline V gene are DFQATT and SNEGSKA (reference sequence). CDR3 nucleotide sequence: TGCAGTGCTAAGACGCCAGGGGGCTACGAGCAGTACTTC. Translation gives CSAKTPGGYEQYF.

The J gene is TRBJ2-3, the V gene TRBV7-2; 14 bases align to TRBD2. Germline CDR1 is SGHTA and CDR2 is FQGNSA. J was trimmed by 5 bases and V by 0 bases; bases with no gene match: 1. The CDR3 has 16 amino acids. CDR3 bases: TGTGCCAGCAGCTTAGCTGGGACTAGCGGGAGAGATACGCAGTATTTT. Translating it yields CASSLAGTSGRDTQYF.

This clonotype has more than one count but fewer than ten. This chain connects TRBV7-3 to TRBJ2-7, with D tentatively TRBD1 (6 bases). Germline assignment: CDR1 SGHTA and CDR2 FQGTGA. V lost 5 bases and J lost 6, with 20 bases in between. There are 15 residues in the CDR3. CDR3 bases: TGTGCCAGCAGCCCGACAGGCCTCCATCACTTCGAGCAGTACTTC. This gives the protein CASSPTGLHHFEQYF.

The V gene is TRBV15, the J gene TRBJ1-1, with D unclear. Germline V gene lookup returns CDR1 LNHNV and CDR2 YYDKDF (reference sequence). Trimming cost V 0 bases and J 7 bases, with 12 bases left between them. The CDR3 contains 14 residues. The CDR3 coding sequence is TGTGCCACCAGCAGAGATCCCGTTAGCCTTGAAGCTTTCTTT. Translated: CATSRDPVSLEAFF.

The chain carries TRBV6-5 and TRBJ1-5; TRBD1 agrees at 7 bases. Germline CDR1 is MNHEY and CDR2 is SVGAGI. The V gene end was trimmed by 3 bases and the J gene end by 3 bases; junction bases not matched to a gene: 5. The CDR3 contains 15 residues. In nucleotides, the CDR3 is TGTGCCAGCAGTTATTCAGGGGGGATCAATCAGCCCCAGCATTTT. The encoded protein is CASSYSGGINQPQHF.

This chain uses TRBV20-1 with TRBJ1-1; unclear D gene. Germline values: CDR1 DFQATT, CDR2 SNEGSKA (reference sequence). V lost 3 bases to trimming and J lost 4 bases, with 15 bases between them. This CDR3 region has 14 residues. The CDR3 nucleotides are TGCAGTGCTAGCAAACAGCTATACGCCACTGAAGCTTTCTTT. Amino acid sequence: CSASKQLYATEAFF.

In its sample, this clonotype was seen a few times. The CDR3 loop reads CATGLAGGRTDTQYF. Here the CDR3 DNA reads TGTGCCACCGGACTAGCGGGGGGGCGCACAGATACGCAGTATTTT. The chain carries TRBV7-9 and TRBJ2-3, with 15 bases that match TRBD2. The trim removed 10 bases at V and 1 base at J, leaving 3 bases unmatched. The CDR3 has 15 residues. From germline, CDR1 is SEHNR and CDR2 FQNEAQ (reference sequence).

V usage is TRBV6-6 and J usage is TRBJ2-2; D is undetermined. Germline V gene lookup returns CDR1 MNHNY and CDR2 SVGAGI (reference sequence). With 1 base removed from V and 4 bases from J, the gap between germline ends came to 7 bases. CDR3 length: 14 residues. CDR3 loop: CASSYFRATGELFF. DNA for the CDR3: TGTGCCAGCAGTTACTTCAGAGCCACCGGGGAGCTGTTTTTT.

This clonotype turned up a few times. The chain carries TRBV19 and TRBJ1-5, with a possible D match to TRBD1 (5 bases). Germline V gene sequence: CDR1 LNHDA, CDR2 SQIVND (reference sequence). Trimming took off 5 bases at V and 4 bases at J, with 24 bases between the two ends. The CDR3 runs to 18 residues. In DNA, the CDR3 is TGTGCCAGTAGTCCCGACCCTGGGACCGCAGGACGTAATCAGCCCCAGCATTTT. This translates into CASSPDPGTAGRNQPQHF. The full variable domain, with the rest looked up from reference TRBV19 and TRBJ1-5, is DGGITQSPKYLFRKEGQNVTLSCEQNLNHDAMYWYRQDPGQGLRLIYYSQIVNDFQKGDIAEGYSVSREKKESFPLTVTSAQKNPTAFYLCASSPDPGTAGRNQPQHFGDGTRLSIL.

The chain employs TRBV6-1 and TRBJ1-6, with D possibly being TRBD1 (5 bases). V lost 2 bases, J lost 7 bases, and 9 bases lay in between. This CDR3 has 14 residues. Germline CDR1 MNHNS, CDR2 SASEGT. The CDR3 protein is CASSEQQGNSPLHF. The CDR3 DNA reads TGTGCCAGCAGTGAACAGCAGGGAAATTCACCCCTCCACTTT.

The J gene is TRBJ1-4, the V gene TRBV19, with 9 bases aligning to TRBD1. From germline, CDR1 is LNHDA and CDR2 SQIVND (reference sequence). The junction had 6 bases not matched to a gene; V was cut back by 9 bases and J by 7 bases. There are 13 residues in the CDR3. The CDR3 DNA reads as TGTGCCAGCGGGGACAGGGCGCCTGAAAAACTGTTTTTT. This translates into CASGDRAPEKLFF.

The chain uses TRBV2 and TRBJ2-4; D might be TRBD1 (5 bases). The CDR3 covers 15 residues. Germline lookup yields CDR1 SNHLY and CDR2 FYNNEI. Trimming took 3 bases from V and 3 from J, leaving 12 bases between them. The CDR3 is CASSDREVDKNIQYF. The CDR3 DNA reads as TGTGCCAGCAGTGACAGGGAAGTCGACAAAAACATTCAGTACTTC.

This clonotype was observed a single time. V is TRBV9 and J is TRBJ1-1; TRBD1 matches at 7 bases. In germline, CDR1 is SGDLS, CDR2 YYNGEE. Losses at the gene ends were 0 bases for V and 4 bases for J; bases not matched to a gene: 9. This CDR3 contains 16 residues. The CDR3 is CASSVDHFGTATEAFF. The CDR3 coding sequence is TGTGCCAGCAGCGTAGATCATTTCGGGACAGCCACTGAAGCTTTCTTT.

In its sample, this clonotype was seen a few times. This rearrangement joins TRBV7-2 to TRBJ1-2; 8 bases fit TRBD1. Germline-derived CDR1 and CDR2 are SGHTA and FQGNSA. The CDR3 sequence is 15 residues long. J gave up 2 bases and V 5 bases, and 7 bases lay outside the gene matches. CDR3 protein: CASSRQGLKNYGYTF. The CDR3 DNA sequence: TGTGCCAGCAGCAGACAGGGGTTAAAGAACTATGGCTACACCTTC.

The DNA for the CDR3 is TGTGCCAGCACCGTACAGGGGGTTAAAAACATTCAGTACTTC. This codes for CASTVQGVKNIQYF. V gene TRBV12-3 or TRBV12-4 combines with J gene TRBJ2-4; 8 positions agree with TRBD1. The CDR3 consists of 14 residues. Trimming took 7 bases from V and 4 from J; bases not matched to a gene: 6.

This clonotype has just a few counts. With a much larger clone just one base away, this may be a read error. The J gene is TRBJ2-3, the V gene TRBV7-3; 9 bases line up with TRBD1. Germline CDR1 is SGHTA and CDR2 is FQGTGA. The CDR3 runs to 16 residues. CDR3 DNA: TGTGCCAGCGGCTTACTGGGACAGGGAATTACAGATACGCAGTATTTT. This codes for CASGLLGQGITDTQYF. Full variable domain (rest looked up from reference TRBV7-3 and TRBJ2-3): GAGVSQTPSNKVTEKGKYVELRCDPISGHTALYWYRQSLGQGPEFLIYFQGTGAADDSGLPNDRFFAVRPEGSVSTLKIQRTERGDSAVYLCASGLLGQGITDTQYFGPGTRLTVL.

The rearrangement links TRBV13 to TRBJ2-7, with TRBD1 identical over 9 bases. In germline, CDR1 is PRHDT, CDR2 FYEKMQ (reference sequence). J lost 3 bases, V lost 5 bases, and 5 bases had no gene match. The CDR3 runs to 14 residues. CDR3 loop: CASSPVGQGYEQYF. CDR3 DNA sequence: TGTGCCAGCAGCCCCGTGGGACAGGGCTACGAGCAGTACTTC.